This T cell receptor (beta chain) is from a study of blood T cells in healthy people across ages. This CDR3 is built from 18 residues. The J segment lost 4 bases and the V segment lost 5 bases, leaving 16 bases of the junction unmatched. Per the germline V gene, CDR1 is MNHEY and CDR2 is SMNVEV (reference sequence). Primers used in a second PCR of roughly 6 to 11 cycles were a sample-barcoded 5' primer and a J-beta primer mix. TCRdb re-called the 5' RACE reads through MiXCR, storing one row per CDR3 protein. Among roughly 830,000 distinct CDR3 sequences listed, roughly 60% were seen once. The sequenced sample consisted of blood. The chain couples TRBV27 to TRBJ2-1; TRBD2 agrees at 8 bases. The receptor's source is a man aged 30 to 45 in good health. CDR3 coding DNA: TGTGCCAGCAGTGTAGCCCCTTCCCGGGGGGGCCCGTACAATGAGCAGTTCTTC. It is translated as CASSVAPSRGGPYNEQFF.